The next 2 T cell receptor beta chains were all read from a single sample in a study of response to subunit inactivated influenza vaccine (dated by TCRdb to the late 2010s). Preparation of the library involved RT-PCR. Instrument used: Illumina HiSeq 2500. Clones were called with MiXCR by TCRdb after fastp trimmed the public reads at Q25, and only in-frame beta chains were retained. Rows matching on CDR3 protein sequence are summarized as one entry with the most common DNA and genes. The sample includes roughly 520,000 distinct CDR3 sequences, with roughly 27% observed a single time. Of the sample, around 2% falls within the top ten clones. The input for sequencing was CD4+ T cells sorted from PBMCs, taken roughly 5 days after vaccination. The receptors here all came from a man between 45 and 60 years old who received an inactivated influenza vaccine. Donor details come from another sample of the same person, matched by shared clones.

In this sample, this clonotype turned up a few times. V gene TRBV4-2 combines with J gene TRBJ2-5, with D possibly being TRBD2 (6 bases). Between the trimmed V and J ends, which lost 5 bases and 4 bases, there was a span of 20 bases. Germline CDR1 LGHNA, CDR2 YNFKEQ. This CDR3 has 16 amino acids. The CDR3 loop reads CASSAGGGQVGETQYF. In nucleotides, the CDR3 is TGTGCCAGCAGCGCCGGAGGAGGGCAAGTCGGAGAGACCCAGTACTTC.

This clonotype appeared many times. The rearrangement uses TRBV20-1 and TRBJ1-4, with 8 bases identical to TRBD1. CDR3 length: 14 amino acids. V shed 6 bases and J 0 bases; nucleotides not matched to a gene: 3. From germline, CDR1 is DFQATT and CDR2 SNEGSKA (reference sequence). The CDR3 sequence: CSATGGATNEKLFF. For the CDR3, the DNA is TGCAGTGCCACAGGGGGGGCAACTAATGAAAAACTGTTTTTT.